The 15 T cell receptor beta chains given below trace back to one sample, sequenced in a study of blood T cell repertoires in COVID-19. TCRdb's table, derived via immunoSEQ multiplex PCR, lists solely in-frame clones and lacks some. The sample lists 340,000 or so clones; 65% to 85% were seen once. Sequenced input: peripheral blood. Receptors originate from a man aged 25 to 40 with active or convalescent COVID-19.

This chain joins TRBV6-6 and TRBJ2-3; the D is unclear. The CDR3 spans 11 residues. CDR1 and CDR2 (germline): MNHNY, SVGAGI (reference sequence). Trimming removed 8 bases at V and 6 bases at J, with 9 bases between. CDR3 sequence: CASDDRDTQYF. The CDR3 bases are TGTGCCAGCGATGATCGGGATACGCAGTATTTT.

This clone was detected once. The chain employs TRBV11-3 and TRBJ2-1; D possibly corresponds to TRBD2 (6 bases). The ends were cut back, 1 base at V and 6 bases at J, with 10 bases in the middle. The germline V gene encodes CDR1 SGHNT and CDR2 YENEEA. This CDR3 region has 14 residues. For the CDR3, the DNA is TGTGCCAGCAGCTTAGGCGGGGACGCCAATGAGCAGTTCTTC. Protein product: CASSLGGDANEQFF.

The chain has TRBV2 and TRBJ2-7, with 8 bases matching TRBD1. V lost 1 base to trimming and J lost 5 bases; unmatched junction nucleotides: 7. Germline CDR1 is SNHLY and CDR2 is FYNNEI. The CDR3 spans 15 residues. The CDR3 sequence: CASSEVPDREDEQYF. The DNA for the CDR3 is TGTGCCAGCAGTGAAGTTCCGGACAGGGAGGACGAGCAGTACTTC.

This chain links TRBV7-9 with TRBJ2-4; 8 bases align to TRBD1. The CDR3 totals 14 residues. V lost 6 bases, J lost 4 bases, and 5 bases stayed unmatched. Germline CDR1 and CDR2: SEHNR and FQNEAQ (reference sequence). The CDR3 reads CASSPRTGKNIQYF. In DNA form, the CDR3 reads TGTGCCAGCAGTCCTAGGACAGGGAAAAACATTCAGTACTTC.

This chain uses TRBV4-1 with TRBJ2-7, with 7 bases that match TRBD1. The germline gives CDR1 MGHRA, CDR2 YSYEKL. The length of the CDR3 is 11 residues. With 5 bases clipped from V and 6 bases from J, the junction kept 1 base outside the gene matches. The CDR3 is CASSTGVEQYF. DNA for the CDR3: TGCGCCAGCAGCACAGGGGTCGAGCAGTACTTC.

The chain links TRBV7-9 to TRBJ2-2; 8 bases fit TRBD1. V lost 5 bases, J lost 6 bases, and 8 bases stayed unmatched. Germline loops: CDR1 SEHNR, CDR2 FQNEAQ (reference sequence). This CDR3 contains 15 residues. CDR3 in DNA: TGTGCCAGCAGCCCCCCCCAGGGGGCAGCCGGGGAGCTGTTTTTT. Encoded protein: CASSPPQGAAGELFF.

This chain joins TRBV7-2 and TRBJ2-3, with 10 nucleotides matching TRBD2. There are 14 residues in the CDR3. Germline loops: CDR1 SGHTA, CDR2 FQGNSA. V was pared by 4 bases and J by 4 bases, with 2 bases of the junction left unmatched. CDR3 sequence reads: CASSSLAGADTQYF. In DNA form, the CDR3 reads TGTGCCAGCAGCTCTCTAGCGGGAGCAGATACGCAGTATTTT.

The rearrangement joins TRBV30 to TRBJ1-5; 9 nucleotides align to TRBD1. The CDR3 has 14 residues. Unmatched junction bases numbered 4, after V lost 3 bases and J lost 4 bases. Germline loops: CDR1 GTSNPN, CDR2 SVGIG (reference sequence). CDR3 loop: CAWRGDRGNQPQHF. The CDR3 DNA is TGTGCCTGGAGGGGAGACAGGGGGAATCAGCCCCAGCATTTT. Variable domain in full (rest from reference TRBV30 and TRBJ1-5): SQTIHQWPATLVQPVGSPLSLECTVEGTSNPNLYWYRQAAGRGLQLLFYSVGIGQISSEVPQNLSASRPQDRQFILSSKKLLLSDSGFYLCAWRGDRGNQPQHFGDGTRLSIL.

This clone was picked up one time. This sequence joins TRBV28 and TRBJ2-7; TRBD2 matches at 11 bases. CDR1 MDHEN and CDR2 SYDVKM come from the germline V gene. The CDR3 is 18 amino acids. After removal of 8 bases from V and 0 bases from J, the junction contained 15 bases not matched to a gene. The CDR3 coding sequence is TGTGCCAGCCCACCCGGGACTAGCGGTTCCAGGAGCTCCTACGAGCAGTACTTC. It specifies CASPPGTSGSRSSYEQYF.

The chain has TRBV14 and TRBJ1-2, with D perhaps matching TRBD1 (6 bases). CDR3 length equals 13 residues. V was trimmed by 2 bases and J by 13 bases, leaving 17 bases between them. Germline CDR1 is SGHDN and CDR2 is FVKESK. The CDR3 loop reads CASSQLTGAKITF. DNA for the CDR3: TGTGCCAGCAGCCAATTGACAGGAGCCAAGATCACCTTC.

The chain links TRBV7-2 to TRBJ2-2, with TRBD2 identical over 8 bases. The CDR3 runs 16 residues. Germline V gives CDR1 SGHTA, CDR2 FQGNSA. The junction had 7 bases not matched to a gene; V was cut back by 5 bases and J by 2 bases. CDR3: CASSPRGGINTGELFF. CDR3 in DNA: TGTGCCAGCAGCCCCCGGGGGGGGATCAACACCGGGGAGCTGTTTTTT.

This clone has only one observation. DNA for the CDR3: TGTGCCAGTCTACAGGGTCCCTATGGCTACACCTTC. Translation gives CASLQGPYGYTF. V is TRBV28 and J is TRBJ1-2; D possibly corresponds to TRBD1 (6 bases). Germline assignment: CDR1 MDHEN and CDR2 SYDVKM. Trimming removed 9 bases at V and 4 bases at J, with 12 bases between. The CDR3 covers 12 residues.

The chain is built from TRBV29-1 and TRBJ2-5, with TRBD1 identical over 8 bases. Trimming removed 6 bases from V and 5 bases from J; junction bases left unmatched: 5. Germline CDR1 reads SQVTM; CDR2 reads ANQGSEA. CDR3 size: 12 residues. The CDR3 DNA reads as TGCAGCGTAGACAGGGGCGGGGAGACCCAGTACTTC. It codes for CSVDRGGETQYF.

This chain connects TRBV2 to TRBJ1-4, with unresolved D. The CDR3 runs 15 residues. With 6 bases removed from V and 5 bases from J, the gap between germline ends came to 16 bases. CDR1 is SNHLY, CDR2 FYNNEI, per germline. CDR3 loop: CASRSGVTSNEKLFF. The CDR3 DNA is TGTGCCAGCAGGTCTGGAGTGACTAGCAATGAAAAACTGTTTTTT.

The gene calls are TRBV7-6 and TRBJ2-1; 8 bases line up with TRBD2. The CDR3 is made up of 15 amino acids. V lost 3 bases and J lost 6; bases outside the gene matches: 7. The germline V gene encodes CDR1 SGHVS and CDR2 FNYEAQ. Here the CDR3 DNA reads TGTGCCAGCAGCTTCAGCGGGAGTCCCAGCAATGAGCAGTTCTTC. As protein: CASSFSGSPSNEQFF.